This T cell receptor (beta chain) was identified in a study of T cell changes during pregnancy in multiple sclerosis. This table comes from immunoSEQ multiplex PCR, and its TCRdb copy is limited to in-frame clones, with some not included. The profile shows 35,000 or so clones, more than 70% of them singletons. V shed 5 bases and J 6 bases; nucleotides not matched to a gene: 10. The CDR3 totals 16 residues. Germline V gene data show CDR1 as SEHNR and CDR2 as FQNEAQ (reference sequence). The chain links TRBV7-9 to TRBJ1-5; 10 nucleotides match TRBD1. The sample in question was CD4+ T cells from peripheral blood mononuclear cells, obtained after pregnancy. This receptor was obtained from a female donor in good health, enrolled as a control in a pregnancy study. CDR3: CASSRPGTGAFQPQHF. The CDR3, as DNA: TGTGCCAGCAGCCGCCCCGGGACAGGGGCTTTTCAGCCCCAGCATTTT.